The following is a TCR beta chain sequence with its context. The data are from a study of Ad26.COV2.S vaccination and SARS-CoV-2 variants. On the study more broadly: Administration of Ad26.COV2.S was intramuscular, either once or twice 56 days apart.

Assay used: immunoSEQ multiplex PCR; TCRdb lists only in-frame clones, some missing. The repertoire consists of 300,000 to 400,000 clones, with roughly 91% occurring once and the leading ten covering roughly 5%. Trimming removed 4 bases at V and 4 bases at J, with 9 bases between. Germline V gene data show CDR1 as SGHDT and CDR2 as YYEEEE. The CDR3 totals 12 residues. Treatment here: some 19 received Ad26.COV2.S at low or high dose, single or two shots; several received placebo; per-sample allocation not given. Day 63 after the first injection of vaccine or placebo was the sampling time. Here the sequenced sample was peripheral blood, taken in a trial of Ad26.COV2.S vaccine versus placebo. The chain combines TRBV5-6 with TRBJ2-7; D assignment may be TRBD1 or TRBD2 (5 bases each). This TCR came from a person aged 18 to 59 who received the Ad26.COV2.S COVID-19 vaccine or a placebo. The CDR3 region is CASSRDRYEQYF. CDR3 coding DNA: TGTGCCAGCAGCCGGGACCGGTACGAGCAGTACTTC.